This passage covers 18 T cell receptor beta chains from one sample sequenced in a study of T cell changes during pregnancy in multiple sclerosis. Using immunoSEQ multiplex PCR, the repertoire was profiled, and TCRdb retains in-frame clones only, with some absent. Of about 70,000 clones in the sample, roughly 92% were seen once. This sample comprised CD8+ T cells from peripheral blood mononuclear cells, obtained in the third trimester of pregnancy. These receptors were taken from a female donor in good health, enrolled as a control in a pregnancy study.

The CDR3 spells CASSIARTGTSGGAYQETQYF. The CDR3 nucleotides read TGTGCCAGTAGTATCGCCAGGACCGGGACTAGCGGGGGGGCGTACCAAGAGACCCAGTACTTC. The chain has TRBV19 and TRBJ2-5, with 16 bases identical to TRBD2. CDR1 is LNHDA, CDR2 SQIVND, per germline (reference sequence). V was pared by 3 bases and J by 0 bases, with 13 bases of the junction left unmatched. The CDR3 contains 21 residues.

The CDR3 nucleotides read TGTGCCAGCAGCCCGACAGGTACGGGCAATCAGCCCCAGCATTTT. Residues: CASSPTGTGNQPQHF. This rearrangement joins TRBV7-2 to TRBJ1-5; D is possibly TRBD1 (6 bases). This CDR3 region has 15 residues. Per germline, CDR1 SGHTA and CDR2 FQGNSA. V dropped 5 bases and J dropped 2 bases, with 13 bases sitting between them.

The chain is built from TRBV7-3 and TRBJ1-1, with unresolved D. The germline V and J ends were trimmed by 4 bases and 8 bases, with 8 bases remaining between them. This CDR3 comprises 11 residues. Germline V CDR1 and CDR2: SGHTA, FQGTGA. The CDR3 coding sequence is TGTGCCAGCAGCTCGGGATCCGAAGCTTTCTTT. Residues: CASSSGSEAFF.

The chain combines TRBV2 with TRBJ2-3; 8 bases are a match to TRBD2. This CDR3 comprises 15 residues. V shed 7 bases and J 4 bases; nucleotides not matched to a gene: 10. Germline assignment: CDR1 SNHLY and CDR2 FYNNEI. CDR3 sequence reads: CASIPPWTSSDTQYF. Written as DNA, the CDR3 is TGTGCCAGCATTCCCCCGTGGACTAGCTCAGATACGCAGTATTTT.

V and J are TRBV9 and TRBJ1-2, with a possible D match to TRBD1 (6 bases). The CDR3 sequence is 15 residues long. The V and J ends lost 4 bases and 3 bases respectively, with 16 bases between them. The germline V gene encodes CDR1 SGDLS and CDR2 YYNGEE. The CDR3 DNA sequence: TGTGCCAGCAGCCCAGAGGGACAATACGACTATGGCTACACCTTC. It translates to CASSPEGQYDYGYTF.

V is TRBV6-5 and J is TRBJ2-1; TRBD1 matches 7 bases. This CDR3 has 16 amino acids. V gave up 4 bases and J gave up 1 base; unmatched junction bases: 7. Germline V gene sequence: CDR1 MNHEY, CDR2 SVGAGI. The CDR3 nucleotides read TGTGCCAGCAGTTCCTCACAGGGGCCGTCCTACAATGAGCAGTTCTTC. Amino acids: CASSSSQGPSYNEQFF.

This clone is a singleton in its sample. In DNA form, the CDR3 reads TGTGCCAGTAGTACCCCGGACAGGCTGGGCACTGAAGCTTTCTTT. This translates into CASSTPDRLGTEAFF. The chain combines TRBV19 with TRBJ1-1, with 7 bases aligning to TRBD1. Per germline, CDR1 LNHDA and CDR2 SQIVND (reference sequence). The V gene end was trimmed by 4 bases and the J gene end by 4 bases; junction bases not matched to a gene: 9. The CDR3 is made up of 15 amino acids.

The gene calls are TRBV30 and TRBJ1-3; 10 bases map to TRBD1. The J segment lost 0 bases and the V segment lost 6 bases, leaving 14 bases of the junction unmatched. Germline V gene lookup returns CDR1 GTSNPN and CDR2 SVGIG (reference sequence). The CDR3 length is 18 residues. The CDR3 DNA reads as TGTGCCTGCACAAATCCCGGGACAGGGGAGAGCTCTGGAAACACCATATATTTT. It codes for CACTNPGTGESSGNTIYF.

The chain links TRBV21-1 to TRBJ2-2; the tabulated D call, TRBD2, remains unverified against the DNA. TRBV21-1 is described as a pseudogene. CDR3 length equals 18 residues. This chain's CDR3 is CASSKAGQRGYDTGELFF. DNA for the CDR3: TGTGCCAGCAGCAAAGCGGGGCAGCGGGGGTACGACACCGGGGAGCTGTTTTTT.

This chain joins TRBV27 and TRBJ2-7; D is uncertain. The germline V gene encodes CDR1 MNHEY and CDR2 SMNVEV (reference sequence). The CDR3 sequence is 12 residues long. V lost 8 bases to trimming and J lost 7 bases, with 15 bases between them. As DNA, the CDR3 is TGTGCCAGCCGACGAGGAGTGAGGGAGCAGTACTTC. Translating it yields CASRRGVREQYF.

The rearrangement links TRBV29-1 to TRBJ1-2, with no clear D. Trimming took 3 bases from V and 4 from J, leaving 15 bases between them. The CDR3 loop spans 14 amino acids. Germline assignment: CDR1 SQVTM and CDR2 ANQGSEA. The CDR3 reads CSVDRRETSYGYTF. As DNA, the CDR3 is TGCAGCGTTGATAGGAGGGAGACAAGCTATGGCTACACCTTC.

The chain links TRBV30 to TRBJ1-1; TRBD1 aligns across 7 bases. V lost 4 bases to trimming and J lost 0 bases; unmatched junction nucleotides: 2. The CDR3 consists of 13 residues. Germline V lookup: CDR1 GTSNPN, CDR2 SVGIG (reference sequence). DNA of the CDR3: TGTGCCTGGACCAGGGGGATGAACACTGAAGCTTTCTTT. Its protein is CAWTRGMNTEAFF.

V and J are TRBV7-2 and TRBJ1-2; TRBD1 aligns across 9 bases. The CDR3 is made up of 18 amino acids. The germline gives CDR1 SGHTA, CDR2 FQGNSA. J was trimmed by 3 bases and V by 5 bases; bases with no gene match: 16. CDR3 region: CASSPLVVRTGEDYGYTF. The CDR3 DNA follows: TGTGCCAGCAGCCCACTTGTGGTCCGGACAGGGGAGGACTATGGCTACACCTTC.

Comment on this clone: One end of the junction fails to match germline, which may point to a read error. The genes are TRBV19 and TRBJ1-1; 11 positions agree with TRBD1. Per germline, CDR1 LNHDA and CDR2 SQIVND (reference sequence). The CDR3 runs 16 residues. CDR3 in DNA: TGTGTCAGTAGTAGGGACAGGGGGGCTCTGAACACTGAAGCTTTCTTT. Translation: CVSSRDRGALNTEAFF.

The chain uses TRBV28 and TRBJ2-3; 9 nucleotides agree with TRBD2. There are 16 residues in the CDR3. Germline V lookup: CDR1 MDHEN, CDR2 SYDVKM. Losses at the gene ends were 3 bases for V and 1 base for J; bases not matched to a gene: 5. The CDR3 reads CASSFERTSGTDTQYF. The CDR3 nucleotides read TGTGCCAGCAGTTTCGAGCGGACTAGCGGCACAGATACGCAGTATTTT.

V and J are TRBV5-4 and TRBJ2-3, with 11 bases matching TRBD2. The CDR3 sequence is 16 residues long. The germline CDR1 and CDR2 sequences are SGHNT and YYREEE (reference sequence). J lost 3 bases, V lost 0 bases, and 3 bases had no gene match. DNA for the CDR3: TGTGCCAGCAGCTTGGCTAGCGGGGGGTTTACAGATACGCAGTATTTT. Translation gives CASSLASGGFTDTQYF.

The J gene is TRBJ1-1, the V gene TRBV2, with 8 bases aligning to TRBD1. The V gene's germline CDR1 is SNHLY and CDR2 FYNNEI. The junction had 3 bases not matched to a gene; V was cut back by 10 bases and J by 5 bases. The length of the CDR3 is 11 residues. CDR3 DNA sequence: TGTGCCAAAACAGGGGGGACTGAAGCTTTCTTT. Its translation: CAKTGGTEAFF.

V and J are TRBV6-1 and TRBJ1-4, with 7 bases lining up with TRBD1. The germline gives CDR1 MNHNS, CDR2 SASEGT. The V and J ends lost 4 bases and 6 bases, in that order; junction bases with no gene match: 8. CDR3 length: 15 amino acids. In DNA form, the CDR3 reads TGTGCCAGCAGTGGGCGTCGAGGGGGCGATGAAAAACTGTTTTTT. Protein product: CASSGRRGGDEKLFF.